One sample yielded the 26 T cell receptor beta chains listed below, sequenced in a study of blood T cell repertoires in COVID-19. The protocol was immunoSEQ multiplex PCR, while the TCRdb copy is restricted to in-frame clones and leaves out a portion. The sample records about 200,000 clones, more than 80% being singletons. Input material: PBMCs or T cells enriched from blood (not recorded which). Receptors originate from a woman between 18 and 29 years old who had recovered from COVID-19.

The chain recombines TRBV7-9 with TRBJ2-5; 12 bases map to TRBD2. The trim removed 0 bases at V and 2 bases at J, leaving 1 base unmatched. CDR1 and CDR2 (germline): SEHNR, FQNEAQ (reference sequence). The CDR3 is made up of 16 amino acids. The CDR3 loop reads CASSLAGTSGQETQYF. The CDR3 nucleotides are TGTGCCAGCAGCTTAGCCGGGACTAGCGGGCAAGAGACCCAGTACTTC.

This sequence joins TRBV6-6 and TRBJ1-2, with no clear D. CDR1 MNHNY and CDR2 SVGAGI come from the germline V gene (reference sequence). The CDR3 has 14 amino acids. Trimming stripped 7 bases from V and 8 bases from J, with 20 bases between. CDR3 coding DNA: TGTGCCAGCACCTCATGGGAGGACTTGTACGGCTACACCTTC. Translated: CASTSWEDLYGYTF.

V usage is TRBV6-1 and J usage is TRBJ2-7, with 12 bases that match TRBD2. The CDR3 extends over 14 amino acids. CDR1 is MNHNS, CDR2 SASEGT, per germline. J gave up 6 bases and V 1 base, and 1 base lay outside the gene matches. The CDR3 sequence is CASSEGLAGAEQYF. CDR3 DNA sequence: TGTGCCAGCAGTGAAGGACTAGCGGGGGCCGAGCAGTACTTC.

The chain recombines TRBV19 with TRBJ2-1, with 7 bases fitting TRBD1. The V segment lost 0 bases and the J segment 7 bases; nucleotides outside the gene matches: 0. The V gene's germline CDR1 is LNHDA and CDR2 SQIVND (reference sequence). This CDR3 is 13 amino acids long. The CDR3 sequence is CASSIDRGNEQFF. CDR3 sequence (DNA): TGTGCCAGTAGTATAGACAGGGGGAATGAGCAGTTCTTC.

This clone was counted once. In nucleotides, the CDR3 is TGTGCCAGCAGCCAAACTGGGGGGAAGCAGTACTTC. This sequence encodes CASSQTGGKQYF. This rearrangement joins TRBV3-1 (or the pseudogene TRBV3-2) to TRBJ2-5, with D perhaps matching TRBD2 (6 bases). V was clipped by 2 bases and J by 11 bases, with 12 bases between them. CDR1 is LGHDT, CDR2 YNNKEL, per germline (reference sequence). This CDR3 is 12 amino acids long.

The chain carries TRBV30 and TRBJ1-6; D possibly corresponds to TRBD1 (5 bases). V was cut by 3 bases and J by 9 bases, with 12 bases left in between. The CDR3 has 13 amino acids. Germline CDR1 GTSNPN, CDR2 SVGIG (reference sequence). The CDR3 DNA is TGTGCCTGGAGACTACACGGGGGTTCACCCCTCCACTTT. This encodes CAWRLHGGSPLHF.

The chain links TRBV5-4 to TRBJ2-3; D is undetermined. Per germline, CDR1 SGHNT and CDR2 YYREEE (reference sequence). CDR3 length: 14 amino acids. Trimming took off 4 bases at V and 2 bases at J, with 11 bases between the two ends. CDR3 in amino acids: CASSPREYTDTQYF. The CDR3 region has the DNA TGTGCCAGCAGCCCGCGTGAGTACACAGATACGCAGTATTTT.

This rearrangement joins TRBV30 to TRBJ2-2, with 9 nucleotides matching TRBD1. Unmatched junction bases numbered 5, after V lost 0 bases and J lost 6 bases. The CDR3 is 15 amino acids. The germline V gene has CDR1 GTSNPN and CDR2 SVGIG (reference sequence). The DNA for the CDR3 is TGTGCCTGGAGTGTACAGGGGGCAAGGGCCGGGGAGCTGTTTTTT. Translated: CAWSVQGARAGELFF. Full variable domain (rest looked up from reference TRBV30 and TRBJ2-2): SQTIHQWPATLVQPVGSPLSLECTVEGTSNPNLYWYRQAAGRGLQLLFYSVGIGQISSEVPQNLSASRPQDRQFILSSKKLLLSDSGFYLCAWSVQGARAGELFFGEGSRLTVL.

The chain has TRBV5-1 and TRBJ1-3; 8 bases map to TRBD1. CDR1 and CDR2 (germline): SGHRS, YFSETQ. CDR3 length: 15 residues. V trimming: 2 bases; J trimming: 9 bases; junction bases outside the gene matches: 10. Here the CDR3 reads CASSFSGQGRSTIYF. CDR3 nucleotides: TGCGCCAGCAGCTTCAGTGGACAGGGCAGAAGCACCATATATTTT.

The J gene is TRBJ2-7, the V gene TRBV5-4, with TRBD2 as a possible D gene (5 bases). Germline-derived CDR1 and CDR2 are SGHNT and YYREEE (reference sequence). The V gene lost 0 bases and the J gene lost 0 bases, with 13 bases spanning the gap. CDR3 length: 16 residues. CDR3 amino acids: CASSLGGLKASYEQYF. The CDR3 bases are TGTGCCAGCAGCTTGGGTGGACTGAAAGCCTCCTACGAGCAGTACTTC.

The V call is TRBV19, the J call TRBJ2-3, with 9 bases matching TRBD2. V shed 1 base and J 0 bases; nucleotides not matched to a gene: 2. Germline loops: CDR1 LNHDA, CDR2 SQIVND (reference sequence). CDR3 size: 16 residues. The CDR3 DNA sequence: TGTGCCAGTAGTATAGGCCTAGCGGGGAGCACAGATACGCAGTATTTT. This codes for CASSIGLAGSTDTQYF.

The chain couples TRBV5-4 to TRBJ2-7; tentatively, D is TRBD1 (7 bases). Trimming took off 2 bases at V and 6 bases at J, with 18 bases between the two ends. The CDR3 has 15 residues. From germline, CDR1 is SGHNT and CDR2 YYREEE (reference sequence). The CDR3 loop is CASSLQGTRRGEQYF. As DNA, the CDR3 is TGTGCCAGCAGCTTACAGGGGACCCGGCGGGGCGAGCAGTACTTC.

The V and J genes are TRBV28 and TRBJ1-3, with 8 bases fitting TRBD1. The V gene's germline CDR1 is MDHEN and CDR2 SYDVKM. The length of the CDR3 is 14 residues. Losses at the gene ends were 4 bases for V and 4 bases for J; bases not matched to a gene: 3. CDR3 sequence (DNA): TGTGCCAGCAGTTCCAGGGGGCTCGGAAACACCATATATTTT. This translates into CASSSRGLGNTIYF.

The rearrangement links TRBV5-1 to TRBJ1-1, with TRBD1 matching over 8 bases. CDR3 length equals 12 residues. Trimming took 4 bases from V and 10 from J; bases not matched to a gene: 6. The germline V gene has CDR1 SGHRS and CDR2 YFSETQ. The CDR3 nucleotides read TGCGCCAGCAGCCCCAGGACAGGGCGAGCTTTCTTT. Translation gives CASSPRTGRAFF.

Written as DNA, the CDR3 is TGTGCGAGCGGTGTGGCAGTCTACAATGAGCAGTTCTTC. Encoded protein: CASGVAVYNEQFF. The chain employs TRBV12-3 or TRBV12-4 and TRBJ2-1; perhaps TRBD2 as D (5 bases). This CDR3 is built from 13 residues.

The rearrangement links TRBV6-6 to TRBJ2-5; 13 bases match TRBD2. From germline, CDR1 is MNHNY and CDR2 SVGAGI (reference sequence). The CDR3 runs to 17 residues. The V and J ends lost 5 bases and 5 bases, in that order; junction bases with no gene match: 11. The DNA of the CDR3 is TGTGCCAGCAGTCAACTCGGGACTAGCGGGGCCCGGGAGACCCAGTACTTC. This translates into CASSQLGTSGARETQYF.

The chain combines TRBV28 with TRBJ1-1; no reliable D call. Trimming cost V 3 bases and J 0 bases, with 11 bases left between them. Germline lookup yields CDR1 MDHEN and CDR2 SYDVKM. This CDR3 contains 15 residues. The CDR3 here is CASSFERAMNTEAFF. The DNA for the CDR3 is TGTGCCAGCAGTTTCGAGAGGGCCATGAACACTGAAGCTTTCTTT.

The chain is built from TRBV4-2 and TRBJ2-5; D is unresolved. The CDR3 contains 16 residues. Per the germline V gene, CDR1 is LGHNA and CDR2 is YNFKEQ. The V end was cut by 1 base, the J end by 1 base, with 13 bases between. The CDR3 reads CASSQGIVGLQETQYF. The CDR3 nucleotides read TGTGCCAGCAGCCAAGGGATCGTGGGCCTCCAAGAGACCCAGTACTTC.

The chain has TRBV5-1 and TRBJ2-1; 9 nucleotides agree with TRBD2. This CDR3 has 16 amino acids. Looked up from germline, CDR1 is SGHRS and CDR2 is YFSETQ. With 3 bases clipped from V and 10 bases from J, the junction kept 14 bases outside the gene matches. CDR3 bases: TGCGCCAGCAGCTCTAGGTCTGCGGGGGGGCCTCGGGAGCAGTTCTTC. As protein: CASSSRSAGGPREQFF. Supplemented by reference TRBV5-1 and TRBJ2-1, the full variable domain reads KAGVTQTPRYLIKTRGQQVTLSCSPISGHRSVSWYQQTPGQGLQFLFEYFSETQRNKGNFPGRFSGRQFSNSRSEMNVSTLELGDSALYLCASSSRSAGGPREQFFGPGTRLTVL.

V usage is TRBV28 and J usage is TRBJ1-4; 7 bases are a match to TRBD1. This CDR3 has 16 amino acids. Looked up from germline, CDR1 is MDHEN and CDR2 is SYDVKM. Trimming cost V 3 bases and J 6 bases; bases outside gene matches: 10. The CDR3 spells CASSLRDRELDEKLFF. The CDR3 DNA reads as TGTGCCAGCAGTTTGAGAGACAGGGAATTGGATGAAAAACTGTTTTTT.

In its sample, this clone was seen once. This rearrangement joins TRBV13 to TRBJ1-2; unclear D gene. V lost 0 bases and J 2 bases, leaving 7 bases between the germline ends. The germline gives CDR1 PRHDT, CDR2 FYEKMQ (reference sequence). The CDR3 extends over 14 amino acids. CDR3 sequence: CASSLGFRNYGYTF. The CDR3 nucleotides read TGTGCCAGCAGCTTAGGGTTCCGGAACTATGGCTACACCTTC. Full variable domain (missing parts from reference TRBV13 and TRBJ1-2): AAGVIQSPRHLIKEKRETATLKCYPIPRHDTVYWYQQGPGQDPQFLISFYEKMQSDKGSIPDRFSAQQFSDYHSELNMSSLELGDSALYFCASSLGFRNYGYTFGSGTRLTVV.

This chain links TRBV4-2 with TRBJ2-2; 7 nucleotides match TRBD2. J lost 5 bases, V lost 0 bases, and 9 bases had no gene match. The CDR3 contains 17 residues. Germline V gene sequence: CDR1 LGHNA, CDR2 YNFKEQ. The DNA for the CDR3 is TGTGCCAGCAGCCAAGAATGGGGCGGGGGTTGGACCGGGGAGCTGTTTTTT. Amino acid sequence: CASSQEWGGGWTGELFF.

The chain's CDR3 is CASSSDRNQPQHF. The CDR3 DNA follows: TGTGCCAGCAGCTCCGACAGAAATCAGCCCCAGCATTTT. J is TRBJ1-5 and V is TRBV7-2; the D gene is possibly TRBD1 (5 bases). The CDR3 runs 13 residues. Germline values: CDR1 SGHTA, CDR2 FQGNSA. Trimming left V 4 bases short and J 4 bases short, with 8 bases between.

The V gene is TRBV7-3, the J gene TRBJ2-1; a weak D match, TRBD1 (6 bases). Trimming stripped 4 bases from V and 6 bases from J, with 13 bases between. The CDR3 is 14 amino acids. Germline V gene data show CDR1 as SGHTA and CDR2 as FQGTGA. The CDR3 nucleotides are TGTGCCAGCAGCTCAAGTAACAGGGTCAATGAGCAGTTCTTC. This gives the protein CASSSSNRVNEQFF.

J is TRBJ1-5 and V is TRBV27; D is uncertain. This CDR3 is 16 amino acids long. Deletions cut 7 bases from V and 0 bases from J, with 16 bases between. Germline V gene lookup returns CDR1 MNHEY and CDR2 SMNVEV (reference sequence). The CDR3 spells CASIYDGGNSNQPQHF. Written as DNA, the CDR3 is TGTGCCAGCATCTACGACGGAGGAAATAGCAATCAGCCCCAGCATTTT.

This CDR3 reads CAISPRDRSSYEQYF. CDR3 DNA sequence: TGTGCCATCAGTCCGAGGGACAGGAGCTCCTACGAGCAGTACTTC. The chain employs TRBV10-3 and TRBJ2-7, with 8 bases aligning to TRBD1. The CDR3 sequence is 15 residues long. With V trimmed by 5 bases and J by 0 bases, 6 bases remained unmatched. Germline V gene lookup returns CDR1 ENHRY and CDR2 SYGVKD.